Listed below are T cell receptor beta chains from one sample, sequenced in a study of cytomegalovirus exposure and HLA in healthy donors. Clones were read by immunoSEQ multiplex PCR, and TCRdb kept only the in-frame ones, dropping some. The profile shows more than 150,000 clones, 79% of them singletons. Sequencing input: PBMCs. The origin of the receptors is a girl aged 5-17 years in good health and CMV-seropositive. The CDR3 runs from the conserved cysteine through the conserved F or W. Each record gives: V gene, clone size, J gene, D gene, CDR3 protein, CDR3 DNA. D genes are given only for firm matches. Rows may omit the clone size; those that give it use once, few, many or a size class.

v_gene: TRBV5-5; abundance: .; j_gene: TRBJ2-3; d_gene: .; CDR3aa: CASSWGQGSRDTQYF; CDR3nt: TGTGCCAGCAGCTGGGGGCAGGGGAGTCGTGATACGCAGTATTTT
v_gene: TRBV5-1; abundance: .; j_gene: TRBJ1-1; d_gene: .; CDR3aa: CASSIGPGSVTEAFF; CDR3nt: TGCGCCAGCAGCATAGGGCCAGGGTCAGTCACTGAAGCTTTCTTT
v_gene: TRBV15; abundance: .; j_gene: TRBJ2-7; d_gene: .; CDR3aa: CATSRLSPAGNPAYEQYF; CDR3nt: TGTGCCACCAGCAGGCTATCCCCCGCGGGGAACCCTGCCTACGAGCAGTACTTC
v_gene: TRBV7-2; abundance: .; j_gene: TRBJ1-2; d_gene: .; CDR3aa: CASSLEIRGSYGYTF; CDR3nt: TGTGCCAGCAGCTTAGAAATAAGGGGGTCCTATGGCTACACCTTC
v_gene: TRBV7-2; abundance: .; j_gene: TRBJ2-5; d_gene: .; CDR3aa: CASSSLGEGPGTQYF; CDR3nt: TGTGCCAGCAGCTCCCTGGGAGAAGGTCCAGGGACCCAGTACTTC
v_gene: TRBV9; abundance: .; j_gene: TRBJ2-5; d_gene: .; CDR3aa: CASSVGRAQETQYF; CDR3nt: TGTGCCAGCAGCGTAGGGAGGGCCCAAGAGACCCAGTACTTC
v_gene: TRBV6-5; abundance: .; j_gene: TRBJ1-4; d_gene: TRBD1; CDR3aa: CASGPGQPNEKLFF; CDR3nt: TGTGCCAGCGGACCGGGACAGCCTAATGAAAAACTGTTTTTT
v_gene: TRBV7-9; abundance: .; j_gene: TRBJ1-2; d_gene: .; CDR3aa: CASSIGREDGYTF; CDR3nt: TGTGCCAGCAGCATAGGCCGGGAGGATGGCTACACCTTC
v_gene: TRBV7-2; abundance: .; j_gene: TRBJ1-3; d_gene: .; CDR3aa: CASSFGSSGNTIYF; CDR3nt: TGTGCCAGCAGCTTTGGGAGCTCTGGAAACACCATATATTTT
v_gene: TRBV11-2; abundance: .; j_gene: TRBJ1-4; d_gene: .; CDR3aa: CASSLEGGLLNEKLFF; CDR3nt: TGTGCCAGCAGCTTAGAGGGGGGACTGCTAAATGAAAAACTGTTTTTT
v_gene: TRBV11-2; abundance: .; j_gene: TRBJ2-7; d_gene: .; CDR3aa: CASGTPHYEQYF; CDR3nt: TGTGCCAGCGGCACGCCGCACTACGAGCAGTACTTC
v_gene: TRBV5-1; abundance: few; j_gene: TRBJ1-2; d_gene: TRBD1; CDR3aa: CASSGTGGVYGYTF; CDR3nt: TGCGCCAGCAGCGGGACAGGGGGCGTCTATGGCTACACCTTC
v_gene: TRBV7-8; abundance: .; j_gene: TRBJ1-2; d_gene: .; CDR3aa: CASSLDRASGYTF; CDR3nt: TGTGCCAGCAGCTTAGACAGGGCAAGTGGCTACACCTTC
v_gene: TRBV5-1; abundance: .; j_gene: TRBJ1-4; d_gene: .; CDR3aa: CASRRQGLPNEKLFF; CDR3nt: TGCGCCAGCAGGAGGCAGGGCCTCCCGAATGAAAAACTGTTTTTT
v_gene: TRBV5-1; abundance: .; j_gene: TRBJ1-3; d_gene: TRBD1; CDR3aa: CASSEDRGPGNTIYF; CDR3nt: TGCGCCAGCAGTGAGGACAGGGGGCCGGGAAACACCATATATTTT
v_gene: TRBV4-3; abundance: few; j_gene: TRBJ1-6; d_gene: .; CDR3aa: CASSQDFRSSYNSPLHF; CDR3nt: TGCGCCAGCAGCCAAGATTTCAGAAGCTCCTATAATTCACCCCTCCACTTT
v_gene: TRBV30; abundance: .; j_gene: TRBJ2-7; d_gene: TRBD1; CDR3aa: CALDGTGRWVYEQYF; CDR3nt: TGTGCGTTGGACGGGACAGGGAGGTGGGTCTACGAGCAGTACTTC
v_gene: TRBV6-5; abundance: .; j_gene: TRBJ2-2; d_gene: .; CDR3aa: CASSYAGTNTGELFF; CDR3nt: TGTGCCAGCAGTTACGCAGGGACGAACACCGGGGAGCTGTTTTTT
v_gene: TRBV27; abundance: few; j_gene: TRBJ1-5; d_gene: .; CDR3aa: CASRPGGRNQPQHF; CDR3nt: TGTGCCAGCAGACCCGGGGGGCGCAATCAGCCCCAGCATTTT
v_gene: TRBV7-8; abundance: .; j_gene: TRBJ1-1; d_gene: .; CDR3aa: CASSAWTENTEAFF; CDR3nt: TGTGCCAGCAGCGCCTGGACAGAGAACACTGAAGCTTTCTTT
v_gene: TRBV7-7; abundance: .; j_gene: TRBJ2-5; d_gene: TRBD2; CDR3aa: CASSSITGTSGGARETQYF; CDR3nt: TGTGCCAGCAGTTCCATCACCGGGACTAGCGGGGGGGCGCGGGAGACCCAGTACTTC
v_gene: TRBV27; abundance: .; j_gene: TRBJ1-5; d_gene: .; CDR3aa: CASSFGGGGPQHF; CDR3nt: TGTGCCAGCAGTTTCGGGGGCGGGGGGCCCCAGCATTTT
v_gene: TRBV19; abundance: .; j_gene: TRBJ1-1; d_gene: .; CDR3aa: CASPITGNTEAFF; CDR3nt: TGTGCCAGTCCCATTACAGGCAACACTGAAGCTTTCTTT
v_gene: TRBV7-2; abundance: once; j_gene: TRBJ2-4; d_gene: .; CDR3aa: CASSLGGMGAKNIQYF; CDR3nt: TGTGCCAGCAGCTTAGGCGGGATGGGAGCCAAAAACATTCAGTACTTC
v_gene: TRBV7-9; abundance: .; j_gene: TRBJ1-2; d_gene: TRBD1; CDR3aa: CASSFKMYITGDYGYTF; CDR3nt: TGTGCCAGCAGCTTCAAAATGTATATAACAGGGGACTATGGCTACACCTTC
v_gene: TRBV5-1; abundance: .; j_gene: TRBJ2-2; d_gene: .; CDR3aa: CASSLEGVTGELFF; CDR3nt: TGCGCCAGCAGCTTGGAGGGGGTCACCGGGGAGCTGTTTTTT
v_gene: TRBV9; abundance: .; j_gene: TRBJ1-2; d_gene: .; CDR3aa: CASSVVTEDYGYTF; CDR3nt: TGTGCCAGCAGCGTGGTGACAGAGGACTATGGCTACACCTTC
v_gene: TRBV11-3; abundance: few; j_gene: TRBJ1-1; d_gene: .; CDR3aa: CASSPRLNTEAFF; CDR3nt: TGTGCCAGCAGCCCGCGCTTGAACACTGAAGCTTTCTTT
v_gene: TRBV27; abundance: once; j_gene: TRBJ1-2; d_gene: .; CDR3aa: CASKQEGYGYTF; CDR3nt: TGTGCCAGCAAACAGGAAGGCTATGGCTACACCTTC
v_gene: TRBV4-3; abundance: .; j_gene: TRBJ2-3; d_gene: .; CDR3aa: CASSQDWMVASTDTQYF; CDR3nt: TGCGCCAGCAGCCAAGATTGGATGGTAGCTAGCACAGATACGCAGTATTTT
v_gene: TRBV4-3; abundance: .; j_gene: TRBJ1-1; d_gene: .; CDR3aa: CASSLDRFAALNTEAFF; CDR3nt: TGCGCCAGCAGTCTGGATCGGTTCGCGGCATTGAACACTGAAGCTTTCTTT
v_gene: TRBV7-2; abundance: .; j_gene: TRBJ2-7; d_gene: TRBD1; CDR3aa: CASSLDTGGVYEQYF; CDR3nt: TGTGCCAGCAGCTTAGACACAGGGGGCGTGTACGAGCAGTACTTC
v_gene: TRBV7-7; abundance: .; j_gene: TRBJ2-2; d_gene: .; CDR3aa: CASSLEAGSSTGELFF; CDR3nt: TGTGCCAGCAGCTTAGAGGCGGGGTCGAGCACCGGGGAGCTGTTTTTT
v_gene: TRBV12-5; abundance: few; j_gene: TRBJ1-2; d_gene: TRBD1; CDR3aa: CASGATGEEKGYTF; CDR3nt: TGTGCTAGTGGTGCCACAGGGGAAGAAAAGGGCTACACCTTC
v_gene: TRBV5-8; abundance: few; j_gene: TRBJ2-1; d_gene: TRBD2; CDR3aa: CASSLESGGITYNEQFF; CDR3nt: TGTGCCAGCAGCTTGGAAAGCGGGGGCATAACCTACAATGAGCAGTTCTTC
v_gene: TRBV19; abundance: .; j_gene: TRBJ1-2; d_gene: TRBD1; CDR3aa: CASSRQGGDANYGYTF; CDR3nt: TGTGCCAGTAGTAGACAGGGGGGCGACGCTAACTATGGCTACACCTTC
v_gene: TRBV4-1; abundance: few; j_gene: TRBJ2-7; d_gene: TRBD2; CDR3aa: CASSQDPGGWGGYEQYF; CDR3nt: TGCGCCAGCAGCCAAGACCCGGGGGGGTGGGGTGGCTACGAGCAGTACTTC
v_gene: TRBV2; abundance: .; j_gene: TRBJ1-2; d_gene: .; CDR3aa: CASSADSLYTF; CDR3nt: TGTGCCAGCAGTGCTGACAGCCTCTACACCTTC
v_gene: TRBV9; abundance: .; j_gene: TRBJ2-1; d_gene: TRBD2; CDR3aa: CASSVWSSGGYEQFF; CDR3nt: TGTGCCAGCAGCGTATGGTCTAGCGGGGGCTATGAGCAGTTCTTC
v_gene: TRBV5-5; abundance: .; j_gene: TRBJ1-1; d_gene: .; CDR3aa: CASSPNFPGGNTEAFF; CDR3nt: TGTGCCAGCAGCCCAAACTTCCCCGGGGGAAACACTGAAGCTTTCTTT
v_gene: TRBV7-6; abundance: .; j_gene: TRBJ2-5; d_gene: .; CDR3aa: CASSLGRETQYF; CDR3nt: TGTGCCAGCAGCTTAGGTCGAGAGACCCAGTACTTC